These 17 T cell receptor beta chains were all obtained from the same sample, sequenced in a study of blood T cell repertoires in COVID-19. The table came from immunoSEQ multiplex PCR; TCRdb's copy has only in-frame clones and leaves some out. The sample contains around 300,000 clones, about nine tenths of which appear only once. The source material was peripheral blood. The receptors derive from a man aged 50 or older with acute or convalescent COVID-19.

This clone was counted a few times. The chain is built from TRBV7-9 and TRBJ2-3; 10 bases are a match to TRBD2. V dropped 4 bases and J dropped 0; count of bases not matched to a gene: 10. This CDR3 region has 18 residues. The germline V gene encodes CDR1 SEHNR and CDR2 FQNEAQ (reference sequence). CDR3 coding DNA: TGTGCCAGCAGCTCGGTGGGGACTAGCGCTATTAGCACAGATACGCAGTATTTT. Protein sequence: CASSSVGTSAISTDTQYF.

The chain joins TRBV19 to TRBJ1-4, with 10 bases that match TRBD1. The germline gives CDR1 LNHDA, CDR2 SQIVND (reference sequence). Trimming removed 5 bases from V and 8 bases from J; junction bases left unmatched: 20. CDR3 size: 19 residues. The CDR3 DNA is TGTGCCAGTAGTGTTAAGGGACAGGGGCGCCAGGGGTTTAGGGAAAAACTGTTTTTT. Amino acids: CASSVKGQGRQGFREKLFF. Looking up the rest from reference TRBV19 and TRBJ1-4 gives the full variable domain: DGGITQSPKYLFRKEGQNVTLSCEQNLNHDAMYWYRQDPGQGLRLIYYSQIVNDFQKGDIAEGYSVSREKKESFPLTVTSAQKNPTAFYLCASSVKGQGRQGFREKLFFGSGTQLSVL.

The chain couples TRBV30 to TRBJ2-1; weak D call: TRBD1 (6 bases). Germline CDR1 GTSNPN, CDR2 SVGIG (reference sequence). CDR3 length equals 12 residues. Trimming removed 4 bases from V and 13 bases from J, with 17 bases in between. CDR3 region: CAWTSGALAQFF. DNA of the CDR3: TGTGCCTGGACGTCAGGGGCCTTGGCCCAGTTCTTC. Complete variable domain (other parts from reference TRBV30 and TRBJ2-1): SQTIHQWPATLVQPVGSPLSLECTVEGTSNPNLYWYRQAAGRGLQLLFYSVGIGQISSEVPQNLSASRPQDRQFILSSKKLLLSDSGFYLCAWTSGALAQFFGPGTRLTVL.

This clone occurred once. The J gene is TRBJ1-3, the V gene TRBV5-1; 7 nucleotides match TRBD1. The ends lost 0 bases at V and 0 bases at J; junction bases unmatched: 3. Germline CDR1 and CDR2: SGHRS and YFSETQ. The CDR3 consists of 16 residues. CDR3 sequence: CASSLVTGDSGNTIYF. The CDR3 nucleotides read TGCGCCAGCAGCTTGGTAACAGGGGACTCTGGAAACACCATATATTTT. Variable domain in full (rest from reference TRBV5-1 and TRBJ1-3): KAGVTQTPRYLIKTRGQQVTLSCSPISGHRSVSWYQQTPGQGLQFLFEYFSETQRNKGNFPGRFSGRQFSNSRSEMNVSTLELGDSALYLCASSLVTGDSGNTIYFGEGSWLTVV.

The chain carries TRBV11-3 and TRBJ2-5, with 9 bases matching TRBD1. This CDR3 comprises 15 residues. The germline CDR1 and CDR2 sequences are SGHNT and YENEEA. V trimming: 3 bases; J trimming: 1 base; junction bases outside the gene matches: 3. This CDR3 reads CASSLDRGRQETQYF. DNA of the CDR3: TGTGCCAGCAGCTTGGACAGGGGCCGCCAAGAGACCCAGTACTTC.

This clone was seen just once. The chain recombines TRBV19 with TRBJ2-5; TRBD1 matches 7 bases. The germline V gene has CDR1 LNHDA and CDR2 SQIVND (reference sequence). This CDR3 comprises 15 residues. The V segment lost 6 bases and the J segment 1 base; nucleotides outside the gene matches: 8. CDR3 nucleotides: TGTGCCAGTAGCATAAACAGGGGTGCCCAAGAGACCCAGTACTTC. Translating it yields CASSINRGAQETQYF. The full variable domain, in which reference TRBV19 and TRBJ2-5 provide the parts outside the CDR3, is DGGITQSPKYLFRKEGQNVTLSCEQNLNHDAMYWYRQDPGQGLRLIYYSQIVNDFQKGDIAEGYSVSREKKESFPLTVTSAQKNPTAFYLCASSINRGAQETQYFGPGTRLLVL.

The genes are TRBV4-2 and TRBJ2-3; 7 bases match TRBD2. The CDR3 covers 16 residues. Germline V gene lookup returns CDR1 LGHNA and CDR2 YNFKEQ. V lost 4 bases to trimming and J lost 0 bases; unmatched junction nucleotides: 7. The DNA of the CDR3 is TGTGCCAGCAGCCCTTCCCTAGCGGCTAGCACAGATACGCAGTATTTT. Its protein is CASSPSLAASTDTQYF.

The chain recombines TRBV11-2 with TRBJ1-6, with D hard to call. The CDR3 length is 15 residues. Trimming cost V 6 bases and J 2 bases, with 11 bases left between them. The germline gives CDR1 SGHAT, CDR2 FQNNGV. The CDR3 DNA follows: TGTGCCAGCAGTGAGTCGGGTGCCTATAATTCACCCCTCCACTTT. This sequence encodes CASSESGAYNSPLHF.

The chain couples TRBV19 to TRBJ1-1; a weak D match, TRBD1 (5 bases). The CDR3 is 14 amino acids. V was trimmed by 5 bases and J by 1 base, leaving 11 bases between them. Germline V lookup: CDR1 LNHDA, CDR2 SQIVND (reference sequence). In nucleotides, the CDR3 is TGTGCCAGTAGTGATGGGGGGACGAACACTGAAGCTTTCTTT. Amino acid sequence: CASSDGGTNTEAFF.

The gene calls are TRBV5-4 and TRBJ2-2; 11 bases match TRBD2. The CDR3 is 16 amino acids. The V segment lost 0 bases and the J segment 4 bases; nucleotides outside the gene matches: 2. CDR1 is SGHNT and CDR2 is YYREEE in the germline V gene (reference sequence). CDR3 sequence: CASSLVSGGGTGELFF. CDR3 nucleotide sequence: TGTGCCAGCAGCTTGGTTAGCGGGGGGGGCACCGGGGAGCTGTTTTTT.

The V gene is TRBV15, the J gene TRBJ1-1; a weak D match, TRBD1 (5 bases). Looked up from germline, CDR1 is LNHNV and CDR2 is YYDKDF (reference sequence). CDR3 size: 14 residues. Trimming removed 0 bases from V and 5 bases from J, with 10 bases in between. The CDR3 DNA is TGTGCCACCAGCAGAGATGTGGGGCGAACTGAAGCTTTCTTT. Encoded protein: CATSRDVGRTEAFF.

The chain carries TRBV4-1 and TRBJ1-5; D might be TRBD1 (6 bases). Trimming took off 0 bases at V and 2 bases at J, with 8 bases between the two ends. Per germline, CDR1 MGHRA and CDR2 YSYEKL. CDR3 length: 15 residues. The CDR3: CASSQDPGGNQPQHF. Here the CDR3 DNA reads TGCGCCAGCAGCCAAGATCCAGGGGGCAATCAGCCCCAGCATTTT.

The V and J genes are TRBV9 and TRBJ2-1, with 12 bases matching TRBD1. The V and J ends lost 1 base and 8 bases, in that order; junction bases with no gene match: 4. Germline V gene data show CDR1 as SGDLS and CDR2 as YYNGEE. The CDR3 is 15 amino acids. CDR3 protein: CASSVRGQGAYEQFF. CDR3 in DNA: TGTGCCAGCAGCGTAAGGGGACAGGGGGCATATGAGCAGTTCTTC.

This clone was recorded only once. The gene calls are TRBV19 and TRBJ2-2; 7 nucleotides match TRBD1. Germline loops: CDR1 LNHDA, CDR2 SQIVND (reference sequence). V shed 6 bases and J 4 bases; nucleotides not matched to a gene: 8. There are 15 residues in the CDR3. In nucleotides, the CDR3 is TGTGCCAGTAGAAGAGAGGACAGGATCACCGGGGAGCTGTTTTTT. Its translation is CASRREDRITGELFF.

The V call is TRBV10-3, the J call TRBJ2-7, with 8 positions matching TRBD2. Germline lookup yields CDR1 ENHRY and CDR2 SYGVKD. V was clipped by 11 bases and J by 2 bases; unmatched bases: 8. The CDR3 is made up of 13 amino acids. The CDR3 DNA follows: TGTGCCTCCCAGGGCGGGGGGACCTACGAGCAGTACTTC. Protein product: CASQGGGTYEQYF.

The gene calls are TRBV9 and TRBJ2-2; no definite D call. This CDR3 spans 16 amino acids. Germline loops: CDR1 SGDLS, CDR2 YYNGEE. V lost 0 bases to trimming and J lost 4 bases, with 13 bases between them. CDR3 in amino acids: CASSVAAIGGTGELFF. CDR3 in DNA: TGTGCCAGCAGCGTAGCCGCAATCGGCGGCACCGGGGAGCTGTTTTTT. The full variable domain, with the rest looked up from reference TRBV9 and TRBJ2-2, is DSGVTQTPKHLITATGQRVTLRCSPRSGDLSVYWYQQSLDQGLQFLIQYYNGEERAKGNILERFSAQQFPDLHSELNLSSLELGDSALYFCASSVAAIGGTGELFFGEGSRLTVL.

The chain recombines TRBV9 with TRBJ1-4; no definite D call. Trimming took 3 bases from V and 0 from J, leaving 12 bases between them. CDR3 length: 16 residues. Germline CDR1 is SGDLS and CDR2 is YYNGEE. The CDR3 DNA follows: TGTGCCAGCAGCGACAAGCGCAACCCAACTAATGAAAAACTGTTTTTT. Translation: CASSDKRNPTNEKLFF.